The rows below give T cell receptor beta chains drawn from one sample of a study of sequential checkpoint blockade in melanoma. Only in-frame clones appear in the TCRdb table, and some are missing; sequencing was by immunoSEQ multiplex PCR. The repertoire consists of around 9,100 clones, with just under 60% occurring once and the leading ten covering about 41%. This material consisted of CD8+ T cells sorted from blood (inferred from file names), taken from a patient given nivolumab and ipilimumab in sequence. The receptors derive from a human donor with melanoma. CDR3s include the opening cysteine and the closing phenylalanine or tryptophan. A D gene is named only where the DNA matches it firmly. Clone size, where shown, is once, few, many, or a class for clones that have expanded.

TRBV6-4	-	few	TRBJ1-1	TGTGCCAGCAGTCCAGAAGGGGTGAACACTGAAGCTTTCTTT	CASSPEGVNTEAFF
TRBV4-3	TRBD1	-	TRBJ1-2	TGCGCCAGCAGCCAATTCGTCGCCGGGACAGGGAGAGACTATGGCTACACCTTC	CASSQFVAGTGRDYGYTF
TRBV9	-	-	TRBJ2-1	TGTGCCAGCAGCTCGCAGGGTCTGTCCTACAATGAGCAGTTCTTC	CASSSQGLSYNEQFF
TRBV4-1	TRBD1	-	TRBJ2-1	TGCGCCAGCAGCCAAAGGGACAGGGGAAGGCACAATGAGCAGTTCTTC	CASSQRDRGRHNEQFF
TRBV28	-	few	TRBJ1-3	TGTGCCAGCAGTTTATTATCGGGGGGAAACACCATATATTTT	CASSLLSGGNTIYF
TRBV7-9	-	large	TRBJ1-5	TGTGCCAGCAGCTTCGGCGGGAATCAGCCCCAGCATTTT	CASSFGGNQPQHF
TRBV9	-	once	TRBJ2-1	TGTGCCAGCAGCGTAGGAGGGACTCGAATAGCAAATGAGCAGTTCTTC	CASSVGGTRIANEQFF
TRBV9	-	-	TRBJ2-2	TGTGCCAGCAGCGTAGCCGCAGGGCGGACCGGGGAGCTGTTTTTT	CASSVAAGRTGELFF
TRBV10-1	TRBD2	-	TRBJ2-1	TGCGCCAGCAGTGAGTCGACGGCAGGGAGGGGAAATGAGCAGTTCTTC	CASSESTAGRGNEQFF
TRBV20-1	TRBD1	-	TRBJ1-2	TGCAGTGCTAGGAGCGACAGGGAGGACACCTTC	CSARSDREDTF
TRBV6-1	TRBD2	-	TRBJ2-7	TGTGCCAGCAGTGAAGGCGGGGGGTCCCCCTACGAGCAGTACTTC	CASSEGGGSPYEQYF
TRBV7-8	-	-	TRBJ2-7	TGTGCCAGCAGCCTCAGGGGTTACGAGCAGTACTTC	CASSLRGYEQYF
TRBV9	-	-	TRBJ1-5	TGTGCCAGCAGCCCGGATACAGGGAGAGGCAATCAGCCCCAGCATTTT	CASSPDTGRGNQPQHF
TRBV27	-	-	TRBJ1-6	TGTGCCAGCAGTTTATTTCCGGGAGAGACCCTCCACTTT	CASSLFPGETLHF
TRBV5-4	-	-	TRBJ2-2	TGTGCCAGCAGCACCCCTGGAGCGTCCACCGGGGAGCTGTTTTTT	CASSTPGASTGELFF
TRBV7-3	-	-	TRBJ1-1	TGTGCCAGCAGCTTAGGACAGCACACTGAAGCTTTCTTT	CASSLGQHTEAFF
TRBV7-9	TRBD2	-	TRBJ2-1	TGTGCCAGCAGTCGTAGCGGGGGTGCCTACAATGAGCAGTTCTTC	CASSRSGGAYNEQFF
TRBV28	-	few	TRBJ1-6	TGTGCCAGCACTCCCCCTAGGGGTCCCCTCCACTTT	CASTPPRGPLHF
TRBV5-1	TRBD2	-	TRBJ2-7	TGCGCCAGCAGCTTGGTGGCGGGGGGGAGCTCCTACGAGCAGTACTTC	CASSLVAGGSSYEQYF
TRBV9	TRBD2	-	TRBJ2-3	TGTGCCAGCAGCGTAAGCGGGGGGCCCACAGATACGCAGTATTTT	CASSVSGGPTDTQYF
TRBV7-9	TRBD1	-	TRBJ2-1	TGTGCCAGCAGCTTACCAGGGGGCGCGGGCAATGAGCAGTTCTTC	CASSLPGGAGNEQFF
TRBV6-4	TRBD2	-	TRBJ2-3	TGTGCCAGCAGTGACGGCGGGGGAGGAACAGATACGCAGTATTTT	CASSDGGGGTDTQYF
TRBV5-1	TRBD1	-	TRBJ2-5	TGCGCCAGCAGCTTTAGGACAGGGGAAGAGACCCAGTACTTC	CASSFRTGEETQYF
TRBV4-1	-	few	TRBJ1-2	TGCGCCAGCAGCCAAGAGCAGGGCCTCTATGGCTACACCTTC	CASSQEQGLYGYTF
TRBV11-1	-	-	TRBJ1-6	TGTGCCAGCAGCCGGACGGGAAATAATTCACCCCTCCACTTT	CASSRTGNNSPLHF
TRBV19	-	few	TRBJ2-1	TGTGCCAGTAGTATCACCGGGTCGTACTCCTACAATGAGCAGTTCTTC	CASSITGSYSYNEQFF
TRBV7-9	TRBD1	few	TRBJ2-7	TGTGCCAGCAGCCCTGGACAGGGGTACGAGCAGTACTTC	CASSPGQGYEQYF
TRBV6-1	TRBD1	-	TRBJ2-1	TGTGCCACCGCGACAGGGAATAATGAGCAGTTCTTC	CATATGNNEQFF